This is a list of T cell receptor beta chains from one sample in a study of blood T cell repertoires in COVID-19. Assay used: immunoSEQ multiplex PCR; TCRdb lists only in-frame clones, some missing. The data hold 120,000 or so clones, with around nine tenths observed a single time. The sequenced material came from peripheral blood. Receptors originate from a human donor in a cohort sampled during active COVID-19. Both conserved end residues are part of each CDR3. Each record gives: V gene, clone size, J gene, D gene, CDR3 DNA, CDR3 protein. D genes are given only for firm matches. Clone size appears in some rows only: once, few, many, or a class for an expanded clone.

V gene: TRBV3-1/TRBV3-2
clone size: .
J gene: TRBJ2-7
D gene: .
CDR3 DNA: TGTGCCAGCAGCCAAGAGGGGGCGAAGCAGTACTTC
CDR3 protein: CASSQEGAKQYF

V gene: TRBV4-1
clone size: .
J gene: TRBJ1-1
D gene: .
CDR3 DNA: TGCGCCAGCAGCCAAGATCGTTGGCAATACACTGAAGCTTTCTTT
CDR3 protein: CASSQDRWQYTEAFF

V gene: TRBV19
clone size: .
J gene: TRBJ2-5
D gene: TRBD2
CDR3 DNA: TGTGCCAGTAGCCAGACTAGCGGCCAAGAGACCCAGTACTTC
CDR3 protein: CASSQTSGQETQYF

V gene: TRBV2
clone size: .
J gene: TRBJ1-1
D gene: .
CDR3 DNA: TGTGCCAGCAGTGAATTCCAGGGTCTCATGAACACTGAAGCTTTCTTT
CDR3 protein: CASSEFQGLMNTEAFF

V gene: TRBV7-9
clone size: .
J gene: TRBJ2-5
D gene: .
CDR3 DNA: TGTGCCAGCAGCCTCCCAGTCCACGGACTATTGTCGGAGACCCAGTACTTC
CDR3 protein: CASSLPVHGLLSETQYF

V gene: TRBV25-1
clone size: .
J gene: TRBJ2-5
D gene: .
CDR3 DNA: TGTGCCAGCAGTGCGCAGGGGAAGGAGACCCAGTACTTC
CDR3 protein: CASSAQGKETQYF

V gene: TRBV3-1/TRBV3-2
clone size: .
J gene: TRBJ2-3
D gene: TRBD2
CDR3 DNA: TGTGCCAGCAGCCCAGCAGCGGGGGCTACAGATACGCAGTATTTT
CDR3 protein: CASSPAAGATDTQYF

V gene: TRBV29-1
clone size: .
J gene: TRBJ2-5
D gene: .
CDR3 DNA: TGCAGCGTCCCCTTCGGCAGGGCCGAGACCCAGTACTTC
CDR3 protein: CSVPFGRAETQYF

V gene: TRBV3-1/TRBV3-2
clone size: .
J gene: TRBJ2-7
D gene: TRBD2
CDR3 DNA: TGTGCCAGCAGCCAAGAGTTGCGGGGGTTCTCCTACGAGCAGTACTTC
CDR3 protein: CASSQELRGFSYEQYF

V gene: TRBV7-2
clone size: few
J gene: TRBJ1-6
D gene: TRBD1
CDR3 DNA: TGTGCCAGCAGCCCAAGACAGGGGCCTCTCCCCCTCCACTTT
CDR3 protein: CASSPRQGPLPLHF

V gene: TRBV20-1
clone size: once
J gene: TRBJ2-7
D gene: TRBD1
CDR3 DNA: TGCAGTGCTAGTGCAGGGGGCGGCTACGAGCAGTACTTC
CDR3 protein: CSASAGGGYEQYF

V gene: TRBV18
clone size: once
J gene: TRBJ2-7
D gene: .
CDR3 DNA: TGTGCCAGCGCAGACAGGAGCTCCTACGAGCAGTACTTC
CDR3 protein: CASADRSSYEQYF

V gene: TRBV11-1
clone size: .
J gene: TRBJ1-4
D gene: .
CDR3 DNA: TGTGCCAGCAGCCCATGGGCAGGGAATGAAAAACTGTTTTTT
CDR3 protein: CASSPWAGNEKLFF

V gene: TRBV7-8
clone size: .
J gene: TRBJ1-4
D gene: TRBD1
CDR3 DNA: TGTGCCAGCAGCTTTGGGACAGGGGAACTGTTTTTT
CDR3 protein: CASSFGTGELFF

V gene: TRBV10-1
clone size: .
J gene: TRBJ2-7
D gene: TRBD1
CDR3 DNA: TGCGCCAGCAGTGGGGGGACAGGGGGCCTACGTGGGCAGTACTTC
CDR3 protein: CASSGGTGGLRGQYF

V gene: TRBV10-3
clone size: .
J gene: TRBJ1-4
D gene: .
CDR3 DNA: TGTGCCATCAGTGAGTCGGGCGGGGAGGTTGAAAAACTGTTTTTT
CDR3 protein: CAISESGGEVEKLFF

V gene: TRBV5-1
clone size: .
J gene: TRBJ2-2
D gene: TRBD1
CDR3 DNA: TGCGCCAGCAGCTCCCCTTCTGGACAGGGGACCGGGGAGCTGTTTTTT
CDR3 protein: CASSSPSGQGTGELFF

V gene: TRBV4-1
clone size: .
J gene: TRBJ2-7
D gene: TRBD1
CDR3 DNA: TGCGCCAGCAGCCAAGCAGGGGGCGGGTACGAGCAGTACTTC
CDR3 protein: CASSQAGGGYEQYF

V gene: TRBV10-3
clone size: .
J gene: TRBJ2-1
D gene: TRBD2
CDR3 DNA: TGTGCCATCAGTGGGACTAGCGGCTACAATGAGCAGTTCTTC
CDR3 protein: CAISGTSGYNEQFF

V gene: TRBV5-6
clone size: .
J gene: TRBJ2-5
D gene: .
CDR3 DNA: TGTGCCAGCAGCACGGTGGAGACCCAGTACTTC
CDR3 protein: CASSTVETQYF

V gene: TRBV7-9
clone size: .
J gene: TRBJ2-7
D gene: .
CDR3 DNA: TGTGCCAGCAGCTTAGCAGCGTACGAGCAGTACTTC
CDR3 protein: CASSLAAYEQYF

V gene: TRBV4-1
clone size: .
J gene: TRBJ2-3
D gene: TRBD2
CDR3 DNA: TGCGCCAGCAGCCCGGGACTAGCGGCCCTAGGGGGCACAGATACGCAGTATTTT
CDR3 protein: CASSPGLAALGGTDTQYF

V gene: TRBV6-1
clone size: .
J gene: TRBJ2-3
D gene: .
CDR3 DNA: TGTGCCAGCAGTGAAGCGCCAGGGATTGGGACGCAGTATTTT
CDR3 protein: CASSEAPGIGTQYF

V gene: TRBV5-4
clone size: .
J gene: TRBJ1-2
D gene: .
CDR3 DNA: TGTGCCAGCAGGGTTAGTCAGGGTAGGGCTAACTATGGCTACACCTTC
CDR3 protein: CASRVSQGRANYGYTF

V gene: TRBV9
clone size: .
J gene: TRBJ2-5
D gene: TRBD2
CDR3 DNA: TGTGCCAGCAGCTATAGCGGGAGTCAAGAGACCCAGTACTTC
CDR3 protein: CASSYSGSQETQYF

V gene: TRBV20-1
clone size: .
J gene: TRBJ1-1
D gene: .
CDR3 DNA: TGCAGTGCTAGTCAAAACCCGGGTCCTTTGAACACTGAAGCTTTCTTT
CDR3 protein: CSASQNPGPLNTEAFF

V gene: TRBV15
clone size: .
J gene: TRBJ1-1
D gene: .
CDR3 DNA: TGTGCCACCAGCAGAGGTGACAGCCTGAACACTGAAGCTTTCTTT
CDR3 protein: CATSRGDSLNTEAFF

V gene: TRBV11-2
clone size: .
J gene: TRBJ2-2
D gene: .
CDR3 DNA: TGTGCCAGCAGCCTGTTTCCGGGTACCGGGGAGCTGTTTTTT
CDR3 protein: CASSLFPGTGELFF

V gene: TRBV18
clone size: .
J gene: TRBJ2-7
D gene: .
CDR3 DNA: TGTGCCAGCTCACCGGGGCCAAACTACGAGCAGTACTTC
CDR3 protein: CASSPGPNYEQYF

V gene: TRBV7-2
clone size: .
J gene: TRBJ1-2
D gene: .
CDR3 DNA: TGTGCCAGCAGCCCGAGGACAGAAAATGGCTACACCTTC
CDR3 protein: CASSPRTENGYTF

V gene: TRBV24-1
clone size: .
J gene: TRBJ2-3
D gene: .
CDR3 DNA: TGTGCCACCAGTGATCGGGGGACGGGGACAGATACGCAGTATTTT
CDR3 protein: CATSDRGTGTDTQYF

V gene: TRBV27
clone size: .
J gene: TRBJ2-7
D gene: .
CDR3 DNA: TGTGCCAGCAGCCCCCCCGGTAGAGCTCTTTTTTACGAGCAGTACTTC
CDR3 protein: CASSPPGRALFYEQYF

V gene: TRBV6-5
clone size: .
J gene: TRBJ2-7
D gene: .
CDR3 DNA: TGTGCCAGCACACGGAGGGGTTCACCGAGCGAGCAGTACTTC
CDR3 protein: CASTRRGSPSEQYF

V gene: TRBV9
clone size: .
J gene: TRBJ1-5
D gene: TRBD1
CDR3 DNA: TGTGCCAGCAGCGTAGGGACAGGGAACGGTCAGCCCCAGCATTTT
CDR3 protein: CASSVGTGNGQPQHF

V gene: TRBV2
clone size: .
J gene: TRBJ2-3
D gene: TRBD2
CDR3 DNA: TGTGCCAGCAGTTTGGCGGGGGGTGGGACAGATACGCAGTATTTT
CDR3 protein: CASSLAGGGTDTQYF

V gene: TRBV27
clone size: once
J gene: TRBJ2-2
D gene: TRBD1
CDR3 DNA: TGTGCCAGCAGTTCGGGACAGGGTGCCCCGAGGGTCGGGGAGCTGTTTTTT
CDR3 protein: CASSSGQGAPRVGELFF

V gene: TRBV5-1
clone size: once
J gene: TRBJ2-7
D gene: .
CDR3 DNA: TGCGCCAGCAGCACTGGACAGACCTACTACGAGCAGTACTTC
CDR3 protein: CASSTGQTYYEQYF

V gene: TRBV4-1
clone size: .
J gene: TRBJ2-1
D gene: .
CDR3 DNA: TGCGCCAGCAGACAAACAGCATCCCCATACAATGAGCAGTTCTTC
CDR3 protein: CASRQTASPYNEQFF

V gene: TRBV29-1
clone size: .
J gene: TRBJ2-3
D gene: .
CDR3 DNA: TGCAGCGTTGATTCCGCGGCCGCAGATACGCAGTATTTT
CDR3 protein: CSVDSAAADTQYF

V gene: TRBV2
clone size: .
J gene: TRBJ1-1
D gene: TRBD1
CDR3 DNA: TGTGCCACCCAGGGGGAGATCACTGAAGCTTTCTTT
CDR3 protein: CATQGEITEAFF

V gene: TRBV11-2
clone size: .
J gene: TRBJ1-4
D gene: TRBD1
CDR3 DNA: TGTGCCAGCAGCACCGACAGGGGAGCCCTTGAAAAACTGTTTTTT
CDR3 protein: CASSTDRGALEKLFF

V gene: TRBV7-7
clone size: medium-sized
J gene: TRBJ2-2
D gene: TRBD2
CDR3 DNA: TGTGCTAGCAGCTCCTCCGGGACTAGCGTGGGCGGGGAGCTGTTTTTT
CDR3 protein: CASSSSGTSVGGELFF

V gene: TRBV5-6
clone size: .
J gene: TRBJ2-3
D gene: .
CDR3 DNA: TGTGCCAGCAGGGGGCTGGGCAGGCATTCGACAGATACGCAGTATTTT
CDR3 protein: CASRGLGRHSTDTQYF

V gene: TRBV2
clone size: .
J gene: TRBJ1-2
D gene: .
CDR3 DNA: TGTGCCAGCAGGCCCGCCTCGGATGGCTACACCTTC
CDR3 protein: CASRPASDGYTF

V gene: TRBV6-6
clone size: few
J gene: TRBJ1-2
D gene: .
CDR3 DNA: TGTGCCAGCAGTCTGGACGGGAGCTATGGCTACACCTTC
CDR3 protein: CASSLDGSYGYTF